Sequencing of this TCR beta chain was carried out in a study of blood T cells in healthy people across ages. This clonotype was observed a few times. A sample-barcoded 5' primer and a J-beta primer mix were used in a second PCR of roughly 6 to 11 cycles. TCRdb ran MiXCR on the 5' RACE reads and lists one entry per CDR3 protein. This sample carries around 800,000 distinct CDR3 sequences, around 45% of them seen once, and the ten largest clones take about 19%. CDR1 is MNHEY, CDR2 SVGEGT, per germline. The CDR3 loop spans 14 amino acids. V was pared by 7 bases and J by 6 bases, with 18 bases between. The TCR sequence derives from a man aged 60-69 years in good health. This chain links TRBV6-2 or TRBV6-3 with TRBJ1-2; weak D call: TRBD1 (6 bases). The sample taken for sequencing was blood. DNA of the CDR3: TGTGCCAGCACCGGAACCGGGACAAGGAATGGCTACACCTTC. It codes for CASTGTGTRNGYTF.